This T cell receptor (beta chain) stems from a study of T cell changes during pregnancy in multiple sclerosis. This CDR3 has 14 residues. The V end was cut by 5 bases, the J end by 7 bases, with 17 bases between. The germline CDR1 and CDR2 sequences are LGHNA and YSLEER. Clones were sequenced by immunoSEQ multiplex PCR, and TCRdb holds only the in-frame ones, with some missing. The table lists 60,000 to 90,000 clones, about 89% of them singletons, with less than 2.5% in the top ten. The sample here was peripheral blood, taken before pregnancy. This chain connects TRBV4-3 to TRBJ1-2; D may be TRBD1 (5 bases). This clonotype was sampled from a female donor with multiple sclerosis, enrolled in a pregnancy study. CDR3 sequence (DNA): TGCGCCAGCAGCGGTGGGCCGATCCAGGGTGGCTACACCTTC. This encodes CASSGGPIQGGYTF.